A selection of T cell receptor beta chains follows, all from one sample in a study of blood T cell repertoires in COVID-19. Sequencing used immunoSEQ multiplex PCR; TCRdb keeps in-frame clones, though not all of them. The sample has about 140,000 clones; approximately 80% are singletons. The sequenced sample consisted of peripheral blood. All receptors come from an elderly woman with active or convalescent COVID-19. Each CDR3 is given with its conserved first and last residue. A D gene is named only where the DNA matches it firmly. Clone size appears in some rows only: once, few, many, or a class for an expanded clone.

TRBJ2-7 | few | TRBD1 | TRBV12-5 | CASGSPSDREVHEQYF | TGTGCTAGTGGTTCCCCCTCCGACAGGGAAGTCCACGAGCAGTACTTC
TRBJ1-5 | - | TRBD1 | TRBV27 | CASRRLDRGGNQPQHF | TGTGCCAGCAGGAGACTGGACAGGGGTGGCAATCAGCCCCAGCATTTT
TRBJ1-4 | few | TRBD1 | TRBV10-3 | CAISRTGVGEKLFF | TGTGCCATCAGCCGGACAGGGGTGGGAGAAAAACTGTTTTTT
TRBJ1-4 | - | TRBD1 | TRBV11-2 | CASSFEGQINEKLFF | TGTGCCAGCAGCTTTGAGGGACAGATTAATGAAAAACTGTTTTTT
TRBJ2-1 | - | TRBD2 | TRBV2 | CASSVAELAGGPGEQFF | TGTGCCAGCAGTGTGGCCGAGCTAGCGGGGGGGCCAGGTGAGCAGTTCTTC
TRBJ2-3 | few | - | TRBV4-1 | CASSFLGGSTDTQYF | TGCGCCAGCAGCTTTTTGGGGGGAAGCACAGATACGCAGTATTTT
TRBJ1-4 | once | - | TRBV6-5 | CASSLRGANEKLFF | TGTGCCAGCAGTCTCAGGGGTGCTAATGAAAAACTGTTTTTT
TRBJ1-5 | - | TRBD1 | TRBV19 | CASSTKGQGHQPQHF | TGTGCCAGTAGTACAAAGGGACAGGGGCATCAGCCCCAGCATTTT
TRBJ2-1 | - | - | TRBV4-2 | CASSQAGSYHNEQFF | TGTGCCAGCAGCCAAGCTGGGAGCTACCACAATGAGCAGTTCTTC
TRBJ2-7 | - | - | TRBV7-9 | CASSLVGGYEQYF | TGTGCCAGCAGCTTAGTCGGGGGCTACGAGCAGTACTTC
TRBJ2-7 | - | TRBD2 | TRBV6-6 | CASSSWTSGEYEQYF | TGTGCCAGCAGTTCCTGGACTAGCGGGGAGTACGAGCAGTACTTC
TRBJ1-2 | - | TRBD1 | TRBV6-5 | CASRDRGYGYTF | TGTGCCAGCAGGGACAGGGGGTATGGCTACACCTTC
TRBJ1-1 | - | - | TRBV29-1 | CSVVLGASMNTEAFF | TGCAGCGTTGTCCTGGGCGCCTCCATGAACACTGAAGCTTTCTTT
TRBJ1-2 | - | TRBD1 | TRBV7-8 | CASSDSGGVYGYTF | TGTGCCAGCAGCGATTCAGGGGGCGTCTATGGCTACACCTTC
TRBJ2-1 | once | TRBD2 | TRBV15 | CATSKKTSGGPYNEQFF | TGTGCCACCAGCAAGAAGACTAGCGGGGGGCCTTACAATGAGCAGTTCTTC
TRBJ2-7 | - | TRBD1 | TRBV5-4 | CASSFPGQGIYEQYF | TGTGCCAGCAGCTTCCCGGGACAGGGTATTTACGAGCAGTACTTC
TRBJ2-7 | once | - | TRBV28 | CASSLAGTNEQYF | TGTGCCAGCAGTTTAGCGGGGACCAACGAGCAGTACTTC
TRBJ1-2 | - | - | TRBV5-4 | CASSFGRGLRGYTF | TGTGCCAGCAGCTTCGGACGGGGACTTCGTGGCTACACCTTC
TRBJ2-5 | few | - | TRBV6-2/TRBV6-3 | CASSYWRAASETQYF | TGTGCCAGCAGTTACTGGAGGGCAGCCTCGGAGACCCAGTACTTC
TRBJ2-7 | - | TRBD1 | TRBV5-1 | CASSLGQGAYEQYF | TGCGCCAGCAGCTTAGGGCAGGGGGCTTACGAGCAGTACTTC
TRBJ2-7 | few | - | TRBV7-9 | CASSLGGPGGQTYEQYF | TGTGCCAGCAGCTTAGGGGGCCCGGGCGGACAGACCTACGAGCAGTACTTC
TRBJ2-7 | - | TRBD2 | TRBV7-2 | CASSLALAGGYEQYF | TGTGCCAGCAGCTTAGCTCTAGCGGGGGGATACGAGCAGTACTTC
TRBJ1-1 | few | - | TRBV6-2/TRBV6-3 | CASSSPFEAFF | TGTGCCAGCAGTTCTCCCTTTGAAGCTTTCTTT
TRBJ1-3 | - | - | TRBV2 | CASSETGARPWSTIYF | TGTGCCAGCAGTGAAACTGGGGCCAGGCCCTGGAGCACCATATATTTT
TRBJ2-3 | once | - | TRBV5-1 | CASSSVGGALTDTQYF | TGCGCCAGCAGTTCGGTAGGGGGGGCCCTCACAGATACGCAGTATTTT
TRBJ1-3 | - | TRBD1 | TRBV6-6 | CASSTQGAPGNTIYF | TGTGCCAGCAGTACCCAGGGGGCGCCTGGAAACACCATATATTTT